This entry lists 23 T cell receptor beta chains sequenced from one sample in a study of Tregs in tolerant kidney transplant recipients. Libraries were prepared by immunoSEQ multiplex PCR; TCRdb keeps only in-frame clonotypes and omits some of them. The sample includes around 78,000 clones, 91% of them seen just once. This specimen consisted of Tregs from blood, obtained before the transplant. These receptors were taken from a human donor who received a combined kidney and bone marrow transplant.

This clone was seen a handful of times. The CDR3 coding sequence is TGTGCCAGCAGCGTAGGGGCAGATACGCAGTATTTT. As protein: CASSVGADTQYF. The V and J genes are TRBV7-9 and TRBJ2-3, with D possibly matching TRBD1 (5 bases). Germline loops: CDR1 SEHNR, CDR2 FQNEAQ (reference sequence). Trimming pared 5 bases from V and 4 bases from J, leaving 7 bases between. The CDR3 is 12 residues long.

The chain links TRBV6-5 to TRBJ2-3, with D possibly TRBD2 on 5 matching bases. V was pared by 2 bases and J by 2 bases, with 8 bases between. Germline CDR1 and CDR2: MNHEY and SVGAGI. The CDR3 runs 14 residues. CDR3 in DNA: TGTGCCAGCAGTTACAGGGAGCCCACAGATACGCAGTATTTT. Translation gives CASSYREPTDTQYF.

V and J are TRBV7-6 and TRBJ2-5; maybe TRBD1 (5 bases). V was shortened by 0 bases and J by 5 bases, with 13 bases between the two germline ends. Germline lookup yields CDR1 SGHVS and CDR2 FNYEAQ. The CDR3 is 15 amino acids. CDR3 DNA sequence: TGTGCCAGCAGCTTAGCTGGCAGGGTTGAGGAGACCCAGTACTTC. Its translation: CASSLAGRVEETQYF. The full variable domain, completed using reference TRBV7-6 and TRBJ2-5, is GAGVSQSPRYKVTKRGQDVALRCDPISGHVSLYWYRQALGQGPEFLTYFNYEAQQDKSGLPNDRFSAERPEGSISTLTIQRTEQRDSAMYRCASSLAGRVEETQYFGPGTRLLVL.

In DNA, the CDR3 is TGTGCCAGCAGGGACAGGTCCTACGAGCAGTACTTC. This gives the protein CASRDRSYEQYF. V and J are TRBV6-5 and TRBJ2-7; 7 nucleotides align to TRBD1. Per germline, CDR1 MNHEY and CDR2 SVGAGI. The ends lost 6 bases at V and 1 base at J; junction bases unmatched: 0. The CDR3 loop spans 12 amino acids.

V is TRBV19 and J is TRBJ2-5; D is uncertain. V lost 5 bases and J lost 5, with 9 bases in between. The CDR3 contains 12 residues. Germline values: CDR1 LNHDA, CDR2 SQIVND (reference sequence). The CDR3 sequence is CASSAAAETQYF. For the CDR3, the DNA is TGTGCCAGTAGTGCGGCTGCTGAGACCCAGTACTTC.

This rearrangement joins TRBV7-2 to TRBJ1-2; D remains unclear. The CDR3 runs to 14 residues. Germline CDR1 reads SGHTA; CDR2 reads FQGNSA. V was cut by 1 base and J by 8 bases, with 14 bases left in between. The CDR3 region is CASSLGPGSEGYTF. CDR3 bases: TGTGCCAGCAGCTTAGGTCCGGGATCGGAGGGCTACACCTTC.

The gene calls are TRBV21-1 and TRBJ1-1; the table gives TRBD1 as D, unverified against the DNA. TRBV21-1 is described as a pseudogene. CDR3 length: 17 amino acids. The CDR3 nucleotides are TGTGCCAGCAGCGCTGAGGCAGGGGGCTTCCGGAACACTGAAGCTTTCTTT. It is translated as CASSAEAGGFRNTEAFF.

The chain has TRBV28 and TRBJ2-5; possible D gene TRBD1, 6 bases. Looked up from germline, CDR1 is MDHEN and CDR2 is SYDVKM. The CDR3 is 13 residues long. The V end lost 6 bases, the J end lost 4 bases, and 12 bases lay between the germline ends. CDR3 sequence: CASRLQGSETQYF. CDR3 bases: TGTGCCAGCAGATTACAGGGCTCAGAGACCCAGTACTTC.

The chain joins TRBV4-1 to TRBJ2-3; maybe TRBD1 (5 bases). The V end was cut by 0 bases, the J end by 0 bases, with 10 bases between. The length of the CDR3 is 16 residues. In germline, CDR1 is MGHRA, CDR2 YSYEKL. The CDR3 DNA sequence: TGCGCCAGCAGCCAAGACCAGGGCACAAGCACAGATACGCAGTATTTT. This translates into CASSQDQGTSTDTQYF.

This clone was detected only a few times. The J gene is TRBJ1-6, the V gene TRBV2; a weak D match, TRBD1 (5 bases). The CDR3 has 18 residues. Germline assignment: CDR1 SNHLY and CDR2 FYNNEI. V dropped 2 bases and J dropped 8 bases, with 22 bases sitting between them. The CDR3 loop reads CASSELAGTSLKDSPLHF. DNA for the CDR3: TGTGCCAGCAGTGAATTGGCAGGGACGTCGCTTAAGGATTCACCCCTCCACTTT.

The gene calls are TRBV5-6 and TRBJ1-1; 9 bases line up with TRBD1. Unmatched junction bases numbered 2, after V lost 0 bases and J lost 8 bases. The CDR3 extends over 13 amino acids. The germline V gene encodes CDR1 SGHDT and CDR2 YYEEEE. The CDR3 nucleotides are TGTGCCAGCAGCTTGGTGGACAGGGGCGAAGCTTTCTTT. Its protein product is CASSLVDRGEAFF.

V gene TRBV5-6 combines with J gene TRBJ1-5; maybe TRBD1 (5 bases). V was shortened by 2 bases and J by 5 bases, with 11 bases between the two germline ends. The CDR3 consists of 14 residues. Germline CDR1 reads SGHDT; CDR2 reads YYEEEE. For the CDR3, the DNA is TGTGCCAGCAGCTTCCGGACAACGGATCAGCCCCAGCATTTT. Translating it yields CASSFRTTDQPQHF.

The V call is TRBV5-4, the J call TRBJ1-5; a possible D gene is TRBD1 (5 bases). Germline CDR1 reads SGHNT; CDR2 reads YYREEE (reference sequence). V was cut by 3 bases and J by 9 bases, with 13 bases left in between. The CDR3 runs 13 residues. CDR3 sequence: CASSSNPRGPQHF. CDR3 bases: TGTGCCAGCAGCTCCAACCCGAGGGGGCCCCAGCATTTT.

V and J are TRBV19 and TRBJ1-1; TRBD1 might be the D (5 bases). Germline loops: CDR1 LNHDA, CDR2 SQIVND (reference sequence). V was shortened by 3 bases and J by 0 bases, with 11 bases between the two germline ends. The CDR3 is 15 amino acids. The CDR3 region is CASSMGLPLNTEAFF. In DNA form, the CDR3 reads TGTGCCAGTAGTATGGGGCTGCCACTGAACACTGAAGCTTTCTTT.

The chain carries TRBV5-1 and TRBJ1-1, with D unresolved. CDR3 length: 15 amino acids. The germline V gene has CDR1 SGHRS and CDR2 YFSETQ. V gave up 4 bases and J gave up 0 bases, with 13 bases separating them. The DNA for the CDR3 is TGCGCCAGCAGCCACACTAGTCCCATGAACACTGAAGCTTTCTTT. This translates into CASSHTSPMNTEAFF.

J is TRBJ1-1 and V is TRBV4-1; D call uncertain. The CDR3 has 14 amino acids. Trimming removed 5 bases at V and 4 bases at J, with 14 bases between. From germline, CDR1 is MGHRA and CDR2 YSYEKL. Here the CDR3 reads CASSRGGLGTEAFF. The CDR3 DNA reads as TGCGCCAGCAGCAGAGGCGGGCTTGGCACTGAAGCTTTCTTT.

The CDR3 coding sequence is TGTGCCAGCAGCAGACTAGCGGAAAACTACAATGAGCAGTTCTTC. Protein: CASSRLAENYNEQFF. The rearrangement links TRBV9 to TRBJ2-1, with 9 nucleotides matching TRBD2. The CDR3 contains 15 residues. Trimming removed 4 bases from V and 3 bases from J; junction bases left unmatched: 5. Germline V gene data show CDR1 as SGDLS and CDR2 as YYNGEE. The variable domain in full, completed from reference TRBV9 and TRBJ2-1, reads DSGVTQTPKHLITATGQRVTLRCSPRSGDLSVYWYQQSLDQGLQFLIQYYNGEERAKGNILERFSAQQFPDLHSELNLSSLELGDSALYFCASSRLAENYNEQFFGPGTRLTVL.

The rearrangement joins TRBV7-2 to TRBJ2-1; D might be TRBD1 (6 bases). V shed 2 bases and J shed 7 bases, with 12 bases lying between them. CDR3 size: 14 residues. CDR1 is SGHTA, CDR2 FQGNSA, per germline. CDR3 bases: TGTGCCAGCAGCTTACCAGGGGCCCCTAATGAGCAGTTCTTC. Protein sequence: CASSLPGAPNEQFF.

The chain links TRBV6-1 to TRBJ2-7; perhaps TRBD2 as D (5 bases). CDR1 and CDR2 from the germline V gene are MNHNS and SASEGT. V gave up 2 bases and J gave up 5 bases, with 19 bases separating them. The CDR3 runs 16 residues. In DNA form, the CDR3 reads TGTGCCAGCAGTGAAAGTAGCGCCCTACGCCGGAACGAGCAGTACTTC. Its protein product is CASSESSALRRNEQYF.

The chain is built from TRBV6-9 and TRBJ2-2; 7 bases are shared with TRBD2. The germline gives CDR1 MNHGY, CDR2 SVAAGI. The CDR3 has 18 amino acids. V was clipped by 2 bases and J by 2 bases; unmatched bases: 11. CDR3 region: CASSYSTGWEGNTGELFF. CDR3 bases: TGTGCCAGCAGTTATAGTACGGGATGGGAGGGAAACACCGGGGAGCTGTTTTTT.

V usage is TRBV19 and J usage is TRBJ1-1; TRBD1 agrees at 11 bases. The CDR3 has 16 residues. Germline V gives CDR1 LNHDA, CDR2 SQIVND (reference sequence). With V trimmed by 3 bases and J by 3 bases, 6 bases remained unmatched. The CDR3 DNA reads TGTGCCAGTAGTATCGGCGGGACAGGGGGATACACTGAAGCTTTCTTT. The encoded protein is CASSIGGTGGYTEAFF. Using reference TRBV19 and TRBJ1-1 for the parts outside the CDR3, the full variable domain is DGGITQSPKYLFRKEGQNVTLSCEQNLNHDAMYWYRQDPGQGLRLIYYSQIVNDFQKGDIAEGYSVSREKKESFPLTVTSAQKNPTAFYLCASSIGGTGGYTEAFFGQGTRLTVV.

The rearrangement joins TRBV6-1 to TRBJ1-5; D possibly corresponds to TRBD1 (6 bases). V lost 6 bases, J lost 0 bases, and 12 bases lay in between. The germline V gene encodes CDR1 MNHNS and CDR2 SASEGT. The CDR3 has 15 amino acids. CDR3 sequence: CASRSGQSSNQPQHF. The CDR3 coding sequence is TGTGCCAGCAGGAGCGGACAGAGTAGCAATCAGCCCCAGCATTTT.

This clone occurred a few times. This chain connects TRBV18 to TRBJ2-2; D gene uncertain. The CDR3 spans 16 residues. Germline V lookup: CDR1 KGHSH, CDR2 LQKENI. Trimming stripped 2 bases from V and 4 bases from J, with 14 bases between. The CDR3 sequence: CASSPIAPQSTGELFF. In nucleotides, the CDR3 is TGTGCCAGCTCACCAATTGCGCCTCAAAGCACCGGGGAGCTGTTTTTT.